This T cell receptor (beta chain) appears in the sequencing data of a study of shared clonotypes between healthy human individuals. Points on this clone: Its antigen is as yet unknown.

The study's findings and limits: Researchers found naive subsets generally carried larger estimated richness than memory subsets.

Germline loops: CDR1 MNHNS, CDR2 SASEGT. Trimming cost V 6 bases and J 0 bases, with 11 bases left between them. This CDR3 spans 14 amino acids. The study drew its donors from healthy HIV-negative adults without recent acute infections or vaccinations. Each sorted subset replicate got 200 ng genomic DNA, 25,000 to 35,000 genomes. This table comes from immunoSEQ multiplex PCR, and its TCRdb copy is limited to in-frame clones, with some not included. The data hold hundreds of thousands of clones, with 74% observed a single time. The chain joins TRBV6-1 to TRBJ1-2; D is perhaps TRBD1 (5 bases). Sequenced material: memory CD4+ T cells sorted from blood. The subset denotes: CD45RA-negative fraction. The receptor's source is a woman under 40 in good health. This CDR3 reads CASRGDPPNYGYTF. CDR3 coding DNA: TGTGCCAGCAGGGGGGATCCACCTAACTATGGCTACACCTTC.